This T cell receptor (beta chain) was found in a study of cytomegalovirus exposure and HLA in healthy donors. Vbeta (60) and Jbeta (13) primers were used in the PCR. Profiling relied on immunoSEQ multiplex PCR, and the TCRdb table lists in-frame clones only, not all of them. The sample table sets out around 200,000 clones. Per the germline V gene, CDR1 is MNHEY and CDR2 is SMNVEV (reference sequence). CDR3 size: 13 residues. V trimming: 6 bases; J trimming: 5 bases; junction bases outside the gene matches: 6. The V gene is TRBV27, the J gene TRBJ1-1, with 7 bases fitting TRBD1. Sequencing used PBMCs. The receptor was isolated from a woman under 30 in good health and CMV-seropositive. The CDR3 DNA reads TGTGCCAGCAGCCGACAGGGCCCGACTGAAGCTTTCTTT. Its translation is CASSRQGPTEAFF.